This T cell receptor beta chain was captured in a study of cytomegalovirus exposure and HLA in healthy donors. In the study overall: Earlier, some 180 million T cells were analyzed, and fewer than 120 million unique TCR beta sequences were found among them.

Germline V gives CDR1 SGHTA, CDR2 FQGNSA. With 8 bases clipped from V and 4 bases from J, the junction kept 11 bases outside the gene matches. The CDR3 length is 15 residues. It was with 60 Vbeta and 13 Jbeta primers that the PCR ran. This table comes from immunoSEQ multiplex PCR, and its TCRdb copy is limited to in-frame clones, with some not included. In the table there are 100,000 or so clones, around 80% of which are singletons. This clone was detected only once. Its antigen remains unknown. Regarding the study as a whole: Presence/absence analyses supposed approximately even sequencing depth among donors. There were a few CMV-associated chains whose specificity for CMV antigens was confirmed in vitro. Associated with HLA alleles at 0.05 false discovery rate in a later analysis were over 15,000 TCR beta sequences.

Material: PBMCs. V gene TRBV7-2 combines with J gene TRBJ2-1, with TRBD2 matching 7 bases. This TCR came from a woman in her thirties or forties in good health and CMV-seronegative. This CDR3 reads CASASGGAGYNEQFF. CDR3 coding DNA: TGTGCCAGCGCCTCCGGTGGAGCGGGATACAATGAGCAGTTCTTC.